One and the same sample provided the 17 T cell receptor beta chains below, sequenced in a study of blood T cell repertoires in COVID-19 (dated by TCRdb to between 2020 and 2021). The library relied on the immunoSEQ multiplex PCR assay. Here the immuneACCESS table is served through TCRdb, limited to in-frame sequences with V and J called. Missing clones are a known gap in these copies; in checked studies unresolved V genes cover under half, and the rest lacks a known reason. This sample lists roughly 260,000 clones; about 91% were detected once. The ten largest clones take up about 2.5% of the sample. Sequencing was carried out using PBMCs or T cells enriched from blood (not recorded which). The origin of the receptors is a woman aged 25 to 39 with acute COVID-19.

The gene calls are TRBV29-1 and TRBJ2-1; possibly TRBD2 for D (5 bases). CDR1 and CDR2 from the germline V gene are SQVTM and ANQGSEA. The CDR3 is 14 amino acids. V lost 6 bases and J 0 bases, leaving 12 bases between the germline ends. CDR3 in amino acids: CSVWTVSSYNEQFF. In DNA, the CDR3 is TGCAGCGTCTGGACTGTAAGCTCCTACAATGAGCAGTTCTTC.

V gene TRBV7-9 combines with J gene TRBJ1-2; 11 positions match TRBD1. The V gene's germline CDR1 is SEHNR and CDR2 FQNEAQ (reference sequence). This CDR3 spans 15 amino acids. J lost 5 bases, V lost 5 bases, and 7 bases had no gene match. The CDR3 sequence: CASSPGTGGIYGYTF. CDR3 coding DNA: TGTGCCAGCAGCCCCGGGACAGGGGGAATTTATGGCTACACCTTC.

The CDR3 DNA reads TGCGCCAGCAGCTTGGGCAGGGGGCAGCACTATGGCTACACCTTC. Protein: CASSLGRGQHYGYTF. This chain links TRBV5-1 with TRBJ1-2, with 8 bases lining up with TRBD1. This CDR3 region has 15 residues. V was pared by 0 bases and J by 3 bases, with 4 bases of the junction left unmatched. In germline, CDR1 is SGHRS, CDR2 YFSETQ.

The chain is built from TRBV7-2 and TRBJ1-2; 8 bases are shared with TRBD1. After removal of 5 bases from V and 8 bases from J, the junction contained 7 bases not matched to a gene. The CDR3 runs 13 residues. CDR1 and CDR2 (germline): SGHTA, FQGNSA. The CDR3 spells CASSPQGAKGYTF. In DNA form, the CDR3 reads TGTGCCAGCAGCCCGCAGGGGGCAAAGGGCTACACCTTC.

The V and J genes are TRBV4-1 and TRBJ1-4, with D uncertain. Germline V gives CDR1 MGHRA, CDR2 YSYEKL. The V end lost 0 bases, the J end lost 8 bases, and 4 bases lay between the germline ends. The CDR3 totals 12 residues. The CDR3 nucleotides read TGCGCCAGCAGCCAAGAGCAGGAAAAACTGTTTTTT. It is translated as CASSQEQEKLFF.

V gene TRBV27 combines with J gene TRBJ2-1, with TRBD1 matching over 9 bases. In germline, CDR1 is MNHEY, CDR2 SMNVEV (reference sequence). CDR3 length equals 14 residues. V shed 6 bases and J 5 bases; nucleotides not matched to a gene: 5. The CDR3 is CASSGTGSHNEQFF. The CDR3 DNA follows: TGTGCCAGCAGCGGGACAGGGTCCCACAATGAGCAGTTCTTC.

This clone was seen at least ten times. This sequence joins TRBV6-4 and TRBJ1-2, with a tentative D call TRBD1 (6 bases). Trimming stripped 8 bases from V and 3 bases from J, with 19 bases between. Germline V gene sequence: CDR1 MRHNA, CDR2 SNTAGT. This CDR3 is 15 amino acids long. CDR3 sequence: CASPAGDKSHYGYTF. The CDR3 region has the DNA TGTGCCAGCCCGGCAGGGGATAAGTCCCACTATGGCTACACCTTC.

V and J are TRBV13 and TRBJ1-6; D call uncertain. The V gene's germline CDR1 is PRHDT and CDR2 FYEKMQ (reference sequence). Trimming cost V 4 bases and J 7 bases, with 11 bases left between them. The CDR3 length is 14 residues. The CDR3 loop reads CASSSLTDNSPLHF. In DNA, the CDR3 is TGTGCCAGCAGCTCCCTAACAGACAATTCACCCCTCCACTTT.

CDR3 nucleotide sequence: TGTGCCGCCATCTCACAGGGGGCGTACACTGAAGCTTTCTTT. Translation gives CAAISQGAYTEAFF. The V gene is TRBV10-3, the J gene TRBJ1-1; 9 bases are a match to TRBD1. This CDR3 comprises 14 residues. Germline CDR1 ENHRY, CDR2 SYGVKD. Trimming at V came to 11 bases and at J to 3 bases, leaving 10 bases not matched to a gene.

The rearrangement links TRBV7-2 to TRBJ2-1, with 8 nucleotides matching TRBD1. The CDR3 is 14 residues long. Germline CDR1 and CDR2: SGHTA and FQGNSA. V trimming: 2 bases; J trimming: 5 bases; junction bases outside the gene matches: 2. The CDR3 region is CASSLQGANNEQFF. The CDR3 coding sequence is TGTGCCAGCAGCTTACAGGGGGCCAACAATGAGCAGTTCTTC.

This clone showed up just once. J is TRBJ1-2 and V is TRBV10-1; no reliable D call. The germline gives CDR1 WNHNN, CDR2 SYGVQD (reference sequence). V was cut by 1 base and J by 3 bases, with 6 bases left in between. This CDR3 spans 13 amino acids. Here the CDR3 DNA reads TGCGCCAGCAGTGAGTACAGAGACTATGGCTACACCTTC. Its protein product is CASSEYRDYGYTF.

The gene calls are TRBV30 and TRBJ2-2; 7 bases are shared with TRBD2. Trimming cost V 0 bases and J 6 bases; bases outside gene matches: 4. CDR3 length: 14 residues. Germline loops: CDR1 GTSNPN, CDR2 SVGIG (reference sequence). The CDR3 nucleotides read TGTGCCTGGAGTGTACACGCGGGGGCCGGGGAGCTGTTTTTT. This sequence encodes CAWSVHAGAGELFF.

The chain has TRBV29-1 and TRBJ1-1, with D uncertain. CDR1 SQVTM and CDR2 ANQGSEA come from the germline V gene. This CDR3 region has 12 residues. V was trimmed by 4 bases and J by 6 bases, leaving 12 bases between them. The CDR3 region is CSVGAVGAEAFF. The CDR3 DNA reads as TGCAGCGTTGGAGCGGTCGGGGCTGAAGCTTTCTTT.

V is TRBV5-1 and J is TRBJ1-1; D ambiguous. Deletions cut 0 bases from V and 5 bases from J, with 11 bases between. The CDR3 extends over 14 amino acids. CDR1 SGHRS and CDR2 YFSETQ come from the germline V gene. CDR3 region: CASSLEVPGTEAFF. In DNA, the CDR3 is TGCGCCAGCAGCTTGGAGGTGCCAGGAACTGAAGCTTTCTTT.

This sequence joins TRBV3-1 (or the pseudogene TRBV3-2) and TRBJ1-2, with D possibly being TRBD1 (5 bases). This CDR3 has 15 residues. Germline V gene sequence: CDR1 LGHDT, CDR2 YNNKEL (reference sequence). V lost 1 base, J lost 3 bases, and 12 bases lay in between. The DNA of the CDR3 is TGTGCCAGCAGCCAAGGGACAATCGATTACTATGGCTACACCTTC. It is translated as CASSQGTIDYYGYTF.

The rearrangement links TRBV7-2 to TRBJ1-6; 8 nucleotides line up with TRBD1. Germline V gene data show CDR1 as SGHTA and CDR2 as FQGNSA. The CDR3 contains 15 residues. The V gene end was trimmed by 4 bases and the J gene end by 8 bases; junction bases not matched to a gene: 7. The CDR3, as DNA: TGTGCCAGCAGCTATGGACAGGGACGGGATTCACCCCTCCACTTT. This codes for CASSYGQGRDSPLHF.

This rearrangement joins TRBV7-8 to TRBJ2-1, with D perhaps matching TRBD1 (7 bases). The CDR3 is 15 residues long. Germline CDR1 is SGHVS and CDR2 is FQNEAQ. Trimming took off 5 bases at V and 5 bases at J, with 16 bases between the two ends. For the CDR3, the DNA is TGTGCCAGCAGCCCCCGCGGGACAGAGAACAATGAGCAGTTCTTC. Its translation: CASSPRGTENNEQFF.